The TCR beta chain described here comes from a study of blood T cells in healthy people across ages. Sample-barcoded 5' priming and a J-beta primer mix drove a second PCR of about 6 to 11 cycles. Each CDR3 protein gets one entry after TCRdb re-called the 5' RACE reads with MiXCR. The sample contains more than 800,000 distinct CDR3 sequences, 29% of which appear only once. This clonotype was found many times. Between the trimmed V and J ends, which lost 6 bases and 8 bases, there was a span of 21 bases. CDR1 and CDR2 from the germline V gene are DFQATT and SNEGSKA (reference sequence). The CDR3 is 14 amino acids.

The sequence was collected from a woman older than 75 in good health. The chain is built from TRBV20-1 and TRBJ2-3; D may be TRBD2 (6 bases). The specimen was blood. CDR3 residues: CSAEGRPGSGTQYF. Written as DNA, the CDR3 is TGCAGTGCCGAGGGGAGGCCCGGTAGTGGTACGCAGTATTTT.